The rows below give T cell receptor beta chains drawn from one sample of a study of blood T cell repertoires in COVID-19. This table comes from immunoSEQ multiplex PCR, and its TCRdb copy is limited to in-frame clones, with some not included. Here the sample spans tens of thousands of clones, roughly 85% being singletons. The sequenced material came from peripheral blood. These receptors were obtained from a man in his fifties or sixties with active or convalescent COVID-19. Both conserved end residues are trimmed from each CDR3. Some rows mark clone size as missing; the rest say once, few, many or name a class of expanded clone.

v_call: TRBV7-2; j_call: TRBJ1-1; clone_size: -; cdr3_aa: ASSVTWNTEAF
v_call: TRBV6-2/TRBV6-3; j_call: TRBJ2-5; clone_size: -; cdr3_aa: ASSAGQGQIGETQY
v_call: TRBV6-6; j_call: TRBJ2-2; clone_size: -; cdr3_aa: ASSLSGGTYTGELF
v_call: TRBV11-2; j_call: TRBJ2-1; clone_size: -; cdr3_aa: ASSPGISGTRIDEQF
v_call: TRBV9; j_call: TRBJ2-1; clone_size: once; cdr3_aa: ASSVEGGLAYNEQF
v_call: TRBV18; j_call: TRBJ2-3; clone_size: -; cdr3_aa: ASSPSGTGVDTQY
v_call: TRBV7-9; j_call: TRBJ1-2; clone_size: -; cdr3_aa: ASSTAGGGNYGYT
v_call: TRBV6-2/TRBV6-3; j_call: TRBJ2-3; clone_size: medium-sized; cdr3_aa: ASSYGSPGTQY
v_call: TRBV10-1; j_call: TRBJ2-5; clone_size: -; cdr3_aa: AIAAAGLVMILAQY
v_call: TRBV7-2; j_call: TRBJ2-3; clone_size: -; cdr3_aa: ASGRGQVSTDTQY
v_call: TRBV10-3; j_call: TRBJ2-1; clone_size: -; cdr3_aa: AISGVGTTEQF
v_call: TRBV9; j_call: TRBJ1-6; clone_size: -; cdr3_aa: ASSVVPDSPLH
v_call: TRBV19; j_call: TRBJ2-2; clone_size: -; cdr3_aa: ASSIGVAGTNTGELF
v_call: TRBV10-3; j_call: TRBJ2-5; clone_size: -; cdr3_aa: AISIDSEAETQY
v_call: TRBV6-6; j_call: TRBJ2-5; clone_size: -; cdr3_aa: ASSYGGNIETQY